The 6 T cell receptor beta chains below come from one sample, sequenced in a study of T cell clones after liver transplantation. The assay was immunoSEQ multiplex PCR, and TCRdb's table has in-frame clones only and misses some. The sample lists 50,000 to 70,000 clones, less than 85% occurring once. Here the sequenced sample was CD4+ T cells from blood, taken at the roughly 15-month timepoint. These receptors originate from a human patient who received a liver transplant. Some T cells may arise from the graft donor.

This clone was counted a single time. The chain joins TRBV4-1 to TRBJ1-4; D might be TRBD1 (6 bases). The CDR3 contains 16 residues. CDR1 is MGHRA, CDR2 YSYEKL, per germline. Trimming took off 4 bases at V and 10 bases at J, with 22 bases between the two ends. The CDR3 sequence: CASSPEPGTRKGKLFF. CDR3 nucleotide sequence: TGCGCCAGCAGCCCTGAACCCGGGACAAGAAAGGGAAAACTGTTTTTT.

The rearrangement joins TRBV6-5 to TRBJ1-1; 7 bases map to TRBD1. The germline CDR1 and CDR2 sequences are MNHEY and SVGAGI. V lost 2 bases, J lost 10 bases, and 13 bases stayed unmatched. The CDR3 spans 15 residues. The chain's CDR3 is CASSYRGRGASGAFF. CDR3 nucleotide sequence: TGTGCCAGCAGTTACCGAGGCAGGGGGGCATCAGGAGCTTTCTTT.

V is TRBV19 and J is TRBJ1-2, with unresolved D. Trimming left V 1 base short and J 7 bases short, with 13 bases between. CDR3 size: 14 residues. Germline V gene lookup returns CDR1 LNHDA and CDR2 SQIVND (reference sequence). CDR3 loop: CASSIGSSRRGYTF. CDR3 DNA sequence: TGTGCCAGTAGTATAGGTAGTTCCCGGCGTGGCTACACCTTC.

V is TRBV28 and J is TRBJ2-3; D call uncertain. Trimming removed 1 base from V and 4 bases from J, with 6 bases in between. Germline CDR1 reads MDHEN; CDR2 reads SYDVKM. This CDR3 is built from 13 residues. The CDR3 loop is CASSLSSSDTQYF. The CDR3 DNA reads as TGTGCCAGCAGTTTATCCTCATCAGATACGCAGTATTTT.

V is TRBV28 and J is TRBJ1-5; 10 nucleotides agree with TRBD1. Germline-derived CDR1 and CDR2 are MDHEN and SYDVKM. V lost 7 bases, J lost 4 bases, and 4 bases stayed unmatched. The CDR3 is 14 residues long. The CDR3 protein is CASKPGQGNQPQHF. CDR3 coding DNA: TGTGCCAGCAAGCCGGGACAGGGGAATCAGCCCCAGCATTTT.

V and J are TRBV7-2 and TRBJ2-3; TRBD2 matches 10 bases. V lost 4 bases, J lost 2 bases, and 6 bases stayed unmatched. In germline, CDR1 is SGHTA, CDR2 FQGNSA. The CDR3 is 16 residues long. The CDR3 sequence is CASSSLLAGNTDTQYF. The CDR3 nucleotides read TGTGCCAGCAGCTCGTTACTAGCGGGAAACACAGATACGCAGTATTTT.